This TCR beta chain was obtained from a study of blood T cell repertoires in COVID-19. Overall study: Samples came from the United States, Italy and Spain, spanning acute and convalescent COVID-19. Sample material is recorded as cDNA or gDNA derived from T cells, B-cell-depleted T cells, or PBMCs.

Original data processing: Cell counts per sample came from amplifying reference gene primers. TCRdb's table, derived via immunoSEQ multiplex PCR, lists solely in-frame clones and lacks some. V and J calls and clone size are given by that table; D and trimming were obtained from the DNA. The table lists approximately 170,000 clones, just over 90% of them singletons. The CDR3 spans 15 residues. V was pared by 3 bases and J by 6 bases, with 4 bases of the junction left unmatched. Germline V CDR1 and CDR2: SGDLS, YYNGEE. Seattle cases were enrolled at active infection and followed longitudinally. The sequenced sample consisted of peripheral blood. The chain carries TRBV9 and TRBJ1-4; the match to TRBD1 covers 11 bases. This clonotype was obtained from an older woman with COVID-19, enrolled during active disease. The CDR3 region has the DNA TGTGCCAGCAGCGAGGGGACAGGGGGATATGAAAAACTGTTTTTT. Translating it yields CASSEGTGGYEKLFF.